What follows are 8 T cell receptor beta chains derived from one specimen sequenced in a study of Ad26.COV2.S vaccination and SARS-CoV-2 variants. Clones were sequenced by immunoSEQ multiplex PCR, and TCRdb holds only the in-frame ones, with some missing. The profile shows approximately 300,000 clones, over 80% of them singletons. Treatment described: some 20 received Ad26.COV2.S at low or high dose, single or two shots; five or six received placebo; per-sample allocation not given. Following the first vaccine or placebo injection, samples were taken on day 63. This specimen was peripheral blood, taken in a trial of Ad26.COV2.S vaccine versus placebo. The receptor source for this set is a person between 18 and 65 years old who received the Ad26.COV2.S COVID-19 vaccine or a placebo.

The chain is built from TRBV6-5 and TRBJ2-5; 7 nucleotides match TRBD2. The CDR3 is 13 residues long. V dropped 5 bases and J dropped 4; count of bases not matched to a gene: 4. Germline CDR1 is MNHEY and CDR2 is SVGAGI. CDR3 protein: CASSTGEGETQYF. Here the CDR3 DNA reads TGTGCCAGCAGTACCGGGGAGGGAGAGACCCAGTACTTC.

The rearrangement links TRBV20-1 to TRBJ1-5; no clear D. The germline CDR1 and CDR2 sequences are DFQATT and SNEGSKA (reference sequence). The ends were cut back, 3 bases at V and 6 bases at J, with 6 bases in the middle. This CDR3 spans 11 amino acids. CDR3 region: CSASAGQPQHF. The CDR3 nucleotides read TGCAGTGCTAGTGCTGGTCAGCCCCAGCATTTT.

The gene calls are TRBV19 and TRBJ1-2; D unclear. Germline V gives CDR1 LNHDA, CDR2 SQIVND (reference sequence). This CDR3 has 15 amino acids. With 4 bases removed from V and 0 bases from J, the gap between germline ends came to 12 bases. The CDR3 coding sequence is TGTGCCAGTAGTACCTACAGTACTTCTAACTATGGCTACACCTTC. Translating it yields CASSTYSTSNYGYTF.

The J gene is TRBJ1-2, the V gene TRBV27; 8 bases line up with TRBD1. Germline-derived CDR1 and CDR2 are MNHEY and SMNVEV (reference sequence). V lost 4 bases to trimming and J lost 4 bases; unmatched junction nucleotides: 8. This CDR3 region has 15 residues. The CDR3 DNA follows: TGTGCCAGCAGTTCACCAAAGGACAGGGTCTATGGCTACACCTTC. Residues: CASSSPKDRVYGYTF.

The gene calls are TRBV18 and TRBJ1-1; TRBD1 is a possible D gene (5 bases). V was trimmed by 1 base and J by 0 bases, leaving 21 bases between them. The CDR3 loop spans 19 amino acids. Per the germline V gene, CDR1 is KGHSH and CDR2 is LQKENI. Written as DNA, the CDR3 is TGTGCCAGCTCACCACTTGGCTGGGGGACGGCGGTCTTGAACACTGAAGCTTTCTTT. Translation: CASSPLGWGTAVLNTEAFF. Using reference TRBV18 and TRBJ1-1 for the parts outside the CDR3, the full variable domain is NAGVMQNPRHLVRRRGQEARLRCSPMKGHSHVYWYRQLPEEGLKFMVYLQKENIIDESGMPKERFSAEFPKEGPSILRIQQVVRGDSAAYFCASSPLGWGTAVLNTEAFFGQGTRLTVV.

This clone was detected ten times or more. This chain joins TRBV14 and TRBJ2-1; D unresolved. V was shortened by 0 bases and J by 1 base, with 10 bases between the two germline ends. CDR1 is SGHDN and CDR2 is FVKESK in the germline V gene. The CDR3 runs to 16 residues. CDR3 in amino acids: CASSQERDSSYNEQFF. The CDR3 bases are TGTGCCAGCAGCCAAGAAAGGGATTCGTCCTACAATGAGCAGTTCTTC.

The chain combines TRBV5-1 with TRBJ2-3; tentative D call: TRBD1 (6 bases). V dropped 5 bases and J dropped 0 bases, with 16 bases sitting between them. Germline-derived CDR1 and CDR2 are SGHRS and YFSETQ. This CDR3 comprises 16 residues. The CDR3 nucleotides read TGCGCCAGCAGTAGGCAGGGGCGAACTAGCACAGATACGCAGTATTTT. The encoded protein is CASSRQGRTSTDTQYF.

This clone was detected a few times. V usage is TRBV30 and J usage is TRBJ1-5; D ambiguous. The germline CDR1 and CDR2 sequences are GTSNPN and SVGIG (reference sequence). This CDR3 is built from 14 residues. The V end lost 4 bases, the J end lost 1 base, and 11 bases lay between the germline ends. The CDR3 nucleotides are TGTGCCTGGAAGGGAAGCGAGAGCAATCAGCCCCAGCATTTT. This translates into CAWKGSESNQPQHF.